This T cell receptor (beta chain) was observed in a study of T cell changes during pregnancy in multiple sclerosis (dated by TCRdb to about 2019). Broadly, across the study: In women with multiple sclerosis, the researchers looked at how the T cell repertoire shifted as pregnancy progressed.

Receptor amplification or capture employed the immunoSEQ multiplex PCR assay. TCRdb retrieved this table from immuneACCESS and kept in-frame rearrangements only. Not all clones are present; in checked studies, unresolved V genes account for under half, and no reason is known for the remainder. The sample yields 27,000 or so clones; about 88% were counted once. Roughly 8.3% of the sample comes from the top ten. From cysteine to phenylalanine, the CDR3 is 18 amino acids long. Just CDR3 DNA is preserved here, 54 bases in frame from base 1. Trimming accounts for 5 bases at V and 2 bases at J, while the number of junction bases matched to no gene is 10. The germline V gene (reference sequence) specifies MNHEY as CDR1 and SMNVEV as CDR2. Worth noting for this clone: Its specific antigen is unknown. No qualities accompany the bases; no much larger clone lies one base away.

Material: CD8+ T cells from peripheral blood mononuclear cells, obtained in the second trimester of pregnancy. The V and J segments used are TRBV27 and TRBJ2-2, with 11 junctional bases fitting TRBD1. The TCR sequence derives from a female donor with multiple sclerosis, enrolled in a pregnancy study. This receptor carries the CDR3 CASSPRDRGWVNTGELFF. The DNA sequence is as follows: TGTGCCAGCAGTCCCAGGGACAGGGGGTGGGTTAACACCGGGGAGCTGTTTTTT.